This T cell receptor (beta chain) was sequenced in a study of shared clonotypes between healthy human individuals (dated by TCRdb to 2020 to 2022). About the investigation overall: The cohort comprised two women and a few men aged 18 to 49 years. Per donor, leukapheresis produced somewhere between about 0.94 and 9.5 billion PBMCs. Blood TCR repertoires of 5 or 6 healthy adults were deeply sequenced to estimate repertoire size and the extent of clonotype sharing between individuals. For each donor, three plates each were used for CD4 naive and CD4 memory, two plates were used for CD8 naive, and one plate was used for CD8 memory. To increase sequencing depth and limit assay-specific biases, different laboratories used diverse techniques to prepare libraries and sequence TCR repertoires. The full study reports these points: Naive subsets generally had larger estimated clonotype richness than memory subsets. The genetic and exposure-history diversity represented was limited by the small number of donors. Incomplete sequencing was indicated by rarefaction of sorted-subset datasets, despite the large sequencing depth. Compared with non-shared clonotypes, clonotypes shared by all four sorted-subset donors had higher generation probabilities. When a few donors were compared, the shared fraction of clonotypes was 5% to 6.5% for naive CD4, over 3% for naive CD8, roughly 2.5% for memory CD4, and less than 0.45% for memory CD8. Sampling was restricted to blood, and TCR repertoires in tissue are likely to differ from TCR repertoires in blood. Pairwise subsampling indicated that sequencing depth was expected to affect the degree of clonotype sharing among donors.

This clone was detected a few times. The antigen it binds to is not known. It has no much larger one-base neighbor in the sample; base qualities were not kept. Its CDR3 holds 13 amino acids, cysteine through phenylalanine. The only DNA kept is the CDR3, 39 bases in frame from the first base. For this chain, trimming is 5 bases at the V end and 6 bases at the J end, and the number of junction bases without a gene match is 6. For CDR1 and CDR2, the germline V gene (reference sequence) lists MNHNY and SVGAGI. The donors were healthy, HIV-negative adults with no recently reported acute infections or vaccinations. Every donor was a Caucasian adult residing in Nashville, Tennessee, USA. Magnetic negative selection was used to enrich CD4+ T cells, after which naive cells were positively selected on CD45RA and the negative fraction became the memory subset. Blood was obtained by leukapheresis, after which PBMCs were separated by Ficoll-Histopaque density gradient centrifugation and cryopreserved in liquid nitrogen vapor phase. Analytical flow cytometry was used to check the purity and quantity of every magnetically sorted T cell population. Genomic DNA was isolated from each sorted fraction and quantified by UV absorbance on a Nanodrop 2000c.

Using the deep immunoSEQ assay, TCR CDR3 regions were amplified from genomic DNA by multiplex PCR. For each cell subset, the extracted genomic DNA was distributed evenly across all wells of several immunoSEQ 96-well plates, and each plate served as one replicate. Each replicate PCR for sorted subsets received 200 ng genomic DNA, equal to about 30,000 T cell genomes. Purified libraries were quantified with a Qubit 3.0 fluorometer, sized on a Bioanalyzer 2100, and re-quantified with the KAPA Library Quantification kit. Every immunoSEQ 96-well plate was sequenced on a dedicated single-read 150-cycle Illumina NextSeq 550 flow cell. On the authors' methods: Because only junctional sequences without quality scores were contained in the immunoSEQ output, filtering matching that applied to full-length reads could not be performed. Sequences were annotated with PyIR, a Python wrapper for IgBLAST v1.9, and V/J genes and CDR3 were assigned using IMGT germline references. Reads were removed for weak V/J assignments (E-value above 1e-6), missing CDR3, stop codons, out-of-frame junctions, or ambiguous translated residues. V3J clonotypes were defined by identical inferred V gene, J gene, and CDR3 amino acid sequence. The percentage overlap between two repertoires was calculated by dividing the number of shared unique clonotypes by the size of the smaller repertoire. Richness of each repertoire was evaluated using RTK rarefaction, the Chao1 estimator, and Recon v2.1 estimates of unobserved clonotypes. Generation probabilities for all TCRbeta clonotypes obtained by the gDNA method from several donors were computed using OLGA. TCRdb obtained this table from immuneACCESS and retained in-frame rearrangements with V and J assigned. These tables miss some clones; where compared with another copy, unresolved V genes account for less than half of the shortfall, and the remainder is unexplained. V and J calls and clone size follow that table, whereas D and trimming were derived from the DNA. This sample holds 1 million to 1.2 million clones; about 72% were observed only once. The top ten clones comprise about 0.89% of the sample.

The rearrangement joined TRBV6-6 to TRBJ2-5, with 7 middle bases fitting TRBD1. This clonotype was sampled from a man younger than 35 in good health. Some clones in this sample may be carry-over from other donors' samples. The specimen was memory CD4+ T cells from PBMCs. The cell subset or site label corresponds to: CD45RA-negative fraction. The bases read TGTGCCAGCAGTAACGACAGGGCCCAGACCCAGTACTTC. Its amino acids are CASSNDRAQTQYF.